This TCR beta chain originates from a study of blood T cell repertoires in COVID-19. As for the study in general: Acute and convalescent COVID-19 specimens originated in the United States, Italy and Spain. PBMCs, B-cell-depleted T cells, or T cells provided the cDNA or gDNA that made up the material.

Authors' analysis steps: Amplifying reference gene primers gave estimates of nucleated cell counts. Generated by immunoSEQ multiplex PCR, the TCRdb table keeps only in-frame clones and is missing some. V, J and clone size were drawn from that table, and D and trimming were deduced from the DNA. The sample yields around 15,000 clones, roughly 88% seen once. The CDR3 extends over 15 amino acids. The gene calls are TRBV21-1 and TRBJ2-5; the D segment call TRBD2 is taken from the table without a DNA check. TRBV21-1 is deemed a pseudogene. This TCR was sampled from a human donor in a cohort sampled during active COVID-19. Sequencing was performed on peripheral blood. CDR3 amino acids: CASSKASRGFRTQYF. CDR3 DNA: TGTGCCAGCAGCAAAGCGAGTCGGGGGTTTAGGACCCAGTACTTC.